The T cell receptor (beta chain) under discussion was sequenced for a study of T cell changes during pregnancy in multiple sclerosis. The germline CDR1 and CDR2 sequences are SEHNR and FQNEAQ (reference sequence). This CDR3 comprises 16 residues. The V segment lost 5 bases and the J segment 5 bases; nucleotides outside the gene matches: 6. Here immunoSEQ multiplex PCR was the method, and the copy in TCRdb shows in-frame clones only, minus some. The table lists around 75,000 clones, around 89% of them singletons. The sequenced sample was peripheral blood, obtained in the first trimester of pregnancy. The V and J genes are TRBV7-9 and TRBJ2-5, with 15 positions matching TRBD2. This sequence was found in a female donor in good health, enrolled as a control in a pregnancy study. Here the CDR3 reads CASSPYGTSGGETQYF. The CDR3 DNA reads as TGTGCCAGCAGCCCCTACGGGACTAGCGGGGGGGAGACCCAGTACTTC.